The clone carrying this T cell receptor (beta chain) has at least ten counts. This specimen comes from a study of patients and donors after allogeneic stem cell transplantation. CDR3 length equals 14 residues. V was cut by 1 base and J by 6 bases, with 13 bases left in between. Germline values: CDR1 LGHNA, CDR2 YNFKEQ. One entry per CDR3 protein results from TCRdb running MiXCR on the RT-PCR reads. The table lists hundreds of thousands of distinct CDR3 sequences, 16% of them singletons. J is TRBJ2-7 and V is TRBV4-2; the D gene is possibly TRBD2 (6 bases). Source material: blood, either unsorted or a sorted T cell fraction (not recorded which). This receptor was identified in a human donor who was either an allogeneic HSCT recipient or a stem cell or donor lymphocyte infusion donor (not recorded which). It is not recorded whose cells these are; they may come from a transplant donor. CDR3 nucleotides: TGTGCCAGCAGCCAAGTTTTCGGGAGTAGCGAGCAGTACTTC. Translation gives CASSQVFGSSEQYF.